The rows below give T cell receptor beta chains drawn from one sample of a study of T cell responses to AZD1222 COVID-19 vaccine. The data were produced by immunoSEQ multiplex PCR, yet TCRdb's version contains in-frame clones alone and is incomplete. Of around 120,000 clones in the sample, 91% were seen once. The source material was peripheral blood, sampled on day 0 of AZD1222 vaccination. The receptors shown here come from an adult in good health. Each CDR3 is given with its conserved first and last residue. D genes are given only for firm matches. Size tells how often a clone was seen (once, few, many) or the class of an expanded clone, and some rows leave it out.

>TRBV2|TRBJ1-4|-|-
TGTGCCAGCAAGATGGACATGGGGAATGAAAAACTGTTTTTT
CASKMDMGNEKLFF
>TRBV11-2|TRBJ2-2|few|TRBD2
TGTGCCAGCAGCCTCGTCTCCCTCCTAGCGGGAGGAAACACCGGGGAGCTGTTTTTT
CASSLVSLLAGGNTGELFF
>TRBV7-3|TRBJ2-5|-|TRBD1
TGTGCCAGCAGCTTAACAGATGGACAGGGAGAGACCCAGTACTTC
CASSLTDGQGETQYF
>TRBV6-6|TRBJ1-5|-|TRBD1
TGTGCCAGCAGTCCAGGGGGACAGGGACAGCCCCAGCATTTT
CASSPGGQGQPQHF
>TRBV5-6|TRBJ1-2|-|-
TGTGCCAGCAGCTTGGCTGTCGGCTCCGGGTTCGGCTACACCTTC
CASSLAVGSGFGYTF
>TRBV12-3/TRBV12-4|TRBJ2-3|-|-
TGTGCCAGCAGTTCGGCAGATACGCAGTATTTT
CASSSADTQYF
>TRBV27|TRBJ1-6|-|TRBD1
TGTGCCAGCAGTTTAACCAACTCCATATTCCGGACAGGTTCTATCGGGGGGAATAATTCACCCCTCCACTTT
CASSLTNSIFRTGSIGGNNSPLHF
>TRBV19|TRBJ1-2|-|-
TGTGCCAGTAGTATAGGGGGGAACTATGGCTACACCTTC
CASSIGGNYGYTF
>TRBV15|TRBJ1-2|-|TRBD1
TGTGCCACCAGCAGAGAAGTAGGCGGGACAGGGGGCGGCTACACCTTC
CATSREVGGTGGGYTF
>TRBV5-6|TRBJ2-1|-|TRBD1
TGTGCCAGCAGCCTCGACAGGGACCAGTTCTTC
CASSLDRDQFF
>TRBV9|TRBJ1-2|-|TRBD1
TGTGCCAGCAGCGCCACCCCCTCGACAGGGCTAACTTTAATTGGCTACACCTTC
CASSATPSTGLTLIGYTF
>TRBV30|TRBJ2-1|-|-
TGTGCCTGGAGTCCCGGGAAGGGGAACAATGAGCAGTTCTTC
CAWSPGKGNNEQFF
>TRBV5-6|TRBJ1-6|-|-
TGTGCCAGCAGTCGTAGGGCCCGACGGGGTTCACCCCTCCACTTT
CASSRRARRGSPLHF
>TRBV6-1|TRBJ2-5|once|TRBD2
TGTGCCAGCAGTGATCGGCTAGCGGCAGAGACCCAGTACTTC
CASSDRLAAETQYF
>TRBV27|TRBJ1-6|-|-
TGTGCCAGCAACCGGAGGGGACCCTATAATTCACCCCTCCACTTT
CASNRRGPYNSPLHF
>TRBV19|TRBJ2-2|-|-
TGTGCCAGTAGTATCAACAGGGGAGGAGCAGGGGAGCTGTTTTTT
CASSINRGGAGELFF
>TRBV4-1|TRBJ2-7|-|TRBD2
TGCGCCAGCAGCCAAGGTGCCGGGACTAGAGACGAGCAGTACTTC
CASSQGAGTRDEQYF
>TRBV2|TRBJ1-2|once|-
TGTGCCAGCAGGGGAGGACAGCTATATGGCTACACCTTC
CASRGGQLYGYTF
>TRBV27|TRBJ2-3|-|TRBD2
TGTGCCAGCAGTTTAAGGTTCAAGGCTGGGACTAGCTACACAGATACGCAGTATTTT
CASSLRFKAGTSYTDTQYF
>TRBV27|TRBJ2-1|-|-
TGTGCCAGCAGTTTAATGGTACTGACAGAGCAGTTCTTC
CASSLMVLTEQFF
>TRBV20-1|TRBJ1-1|-|-
TGCAGTGCCAGCCCCTCCGCTGAAGCTTTCTTT
CSASPSAEAFF
>TRBV30|TRBJ2-7|-|-
TGTGCCTGGAGTCCAATTGGGGCGCTTTGGCACGAGCAGTACTTC
CAWSPIGALWHEQYF
>TRBV9|TRBJ2-7|once|-
TGTGCCAGCAGCACCCCCTCCCGGGAGCAGTACTTC
CASSTPSREQYF
>TRBV7-2|TRBJ2-5|-|TRBD2
TGTGCCAGCAGCTTATCGGCGGGAGGTTTAGAGACCCAGTACTTC
CASSLSAGGLETQYF
>TRBV5-6|TRBJ1-6|-|TRBD1
TGTGCCAGCAGCTTGGTGGGGACAGGGCGCTCACCCCTCCACTTT
CASSLVGTGRSPLHF
>TRBV5-5|TRBJ2-1|-|-
TGTGCCAGCAGCTTGCTTCCGAGTTTCTTGACGAGCTCCTACAATGAGCAGTTCTTC
CASSLLPSFLTSSYNEQFF
>TRBV2|TRBJ2-6|-|-
TGTGCCTCCGCCCAGGGGACCCCCGGGGCCAACGTCCTGACTTTC
CASAQGTPGANVLTF
>TRBV19|TRBJ2-1|-|TRBD2
TGTGCCTCTAGTCGGGGGGCGGGAGGATGGAATGAGCAGTTCTTC
CASSRGAGGWNEQFF
>TRBV7-2|TRBJ1-6|-|-
TGTGCTTCAACTCTGGGGTCGACCTATAATTCACCCCTCCACTTT
CASTLGSTYNSPLHF
>TRBV7-2|TRBJ2-5|-|-
TGTGCCAGCAGCGCCTCGTCGTCCCAGTACTTC
CASSASSSQYF